This record looks at one TCR beta chain sequence and its context. Many counts were recorded for this clonotype. Its antigen is currently not known. No base quality information exists; no much larger clone differs at one position. Reading the germline V gene (reference sequence) gives CDR1 SEHNR and CDR2 FQNEAQ. Ends trimmed: V by 5 bases, J by 1 base; bases unmatched to a gene: 1. Its CDR3 holds 14 amino acids, cysteine through phenylalanine. The entry retains the CDR3 DNA only, 42 bases that are in frame from base 1. This sample is drawn from a study of CD8 T cells in ankylosing spondylitis listed by TCRdb under 2017. At the level of the whole study: To find TCR variants linked to disease, the study profiled T cell receptor beta repertoires in ankylosing spondylitis patients and healthy donors. In total, the full study cohort was made up of about 110 healthy donors and 20 to 25 ankylosing spondylitis patients. Peripheral blood samples were taken, and synovial fluid was additionally collected from ankylosing spondylitis patients.

Data came from an Illumina HiSeq 2500. Quantitative 5'-RACE with molecular barcodes was used to prepare TCR beta libraries. As for the authors' bioinformatics: A new computational method, built on a probabilistic model of VDJ rearrangement, was used to identify disease-linked TCR variants. TCRdb redid the processing of the public reads, applying fastp at Q25 and MiXCR, and retained in-frame beta chains. Under each unique CDR3 protein, matching rows form one entry showing the most common genes and DNA. These V and J calls rely on TCRdb rather than the paper's analysis. Counted in this sample were over 95,000 distinct CDR3 sequences; roughly 8.3% of them appeared once. The top ten constitute 8.5% to 10% of the sample. Points the paper makes about the study in general: The disease-linked clones were reported to be significantly enriched in matched synovial fluid samples from ankylosing spondylitis patients. A TCR beta motif of about 8 highly homologous amino acid variants appeared characteristic of blood from ankylosing spondylitis patients. In peripheral blood, the disease-linked clones were found at relatively low frequencies and had a CD8+ phenotype. Some TCR beta motif variants had previously been reported in synovial fluid and blood of reactive arthritis patients, which suggested common disease-initiation mechanisms.

This clonotype was obtained from a male donor with ankylosing spondylitis or in good health (not recorded which). This receptor chain uses TRBV7-9 and TRBJ2-2; 7 bases in the junction line up with TRBD1. Sequencing was done on a sample of blood, either unsorted or a sorted T cell fraction (not recorded which). CDR3 region: CASSRQGNTGELFF. The DNA sequence reads TGTGCCAGCAGCCGACAGGGGAACACCGGGGAGCTGTTTTTT. The reference TRBV7-9 and TRBJ2-2 proteins fill in what lies around the CDR3, so the full variable domain reads DTGVSQNPRHKITKRGQNVTFRCDPISEHNRLYWYRQTLGQGPEFLTYFQNEAQLEKSRLLSDRFSAERPKGSFSTLEIQRTEQGDSAMYLCASSRQGNTGELFFGEGSRLTVL.